The 27 T cell receptor beta chains presented below share a single source sample, sequenced in a study of identical twins. In TCRdb, the 5' RACE reads were re-called with MiXCR into one record per CDR3 protein. Of about 530,000 distinct CDR3 sequences detected, around 20% appear once; the ten largest clones hold approximately 0.52%. This same sample was also taken into another study, of yellow fever vaccine responses in identical twins.

The material sequenced was CD4+ T cells sorted from blood. Receptors were obtained from a woman aged 18-29 years in good health.

This clonotype was counted only a few times. The chain couples TRBV7-3 to TRBJ2-2, with D tentatively TRBD2 (6 bases). V lost 5 bases, J lost 4 bases, and 17 bases lay in between. Germline V lookup: CDR1 SGHTA, CDR2 FQGTGA. The length of the CDR3 is 16 residues. The CDR3 loop reads CASSPPTLASTGELFF. CDR3 coding DNA: TGTGCCAGCAGCCCCCCCACGCTAGCGAGCACCGGGGAGCTGTTTTTT.

The V gene is TRBV5-1, the J gene TRBJ2-3; D gene unclear. This CDR3 is built from 17 residues. Between the trimmed V and J ends, which lost 0 bases and 6 bases, there was a span of 20 bases. Germline CDR1 is SGHRS and CDR2 is YFSETQ. CDR3 region: CASSLALLSWAEDTQYF. CDR3 bases: TGCGCCAGCAGCTTGGCCCTTTTGTCTTGGGCAGAGGATACGCAGTATTTT.

Worth noting for this clonotype: The junction shows a germline mismatch at one end, possibly a read error. This sequence joins TRBV3-1 and TRBJ2-5; D is undetermined. Germline V gene lookup returns CDR1 LGHDT and CDR2 YNNKEL (reference sequence). The CDR3 consists of 13 residues. CDR3 in amino acids: CTSSHYAQETQYF. The CDR3 DNA reads TGTACCAGCAGCCATTATGCACAAGAGACCCAGTACTTC.

This clonotype showed up just a few times. The V call is TRBV7-9, the J call TRBJ2-3; D gene ambiguous. The CDR3 sequence is 15 residues long. Per germline, CDR1 SEHNR and CDR2 FQNEAQ (reference sequence). With 4 bases removed from V and 5 bases from J, the gap between germline ends came to 16 bases. In DNA, the CDR3 is TGTGCCAGCAGCTGGCGGTGGCCCGAGGTAGATACGCAGTATTTT. It encodes CASSWRWPEVDTQYF.

This clonotype came up a few times. V is TRBV23-1 and J is TRBJ2-7, with TRBD1 as a possible D gene (6 bases). TRBV23-1 is an open reading frame whose function is uncertain. V lost 1 base to trimming and J lost 2 bases, with 21 bases between them. The CDR3 has 18 amino acids. For the CDR3, the DNA is TGCGCCAGCAGTCAATTCCCCCCGGGACACCACCCAACCTACGAGCAGTACGTC. It encodes CASSQFPPGHHPTYEQYV.

This clonotype has a handful of counts. The chain carries TRBV9 and TRBJ1-5; TRBD1 is a possible D gene (5 bases). Germline V gives CDR1 SGDLS, CDR2 YYNGEE. The CDR3 is made up of 16 amino acids. V was cut by 8 bases and J by 3 bases, with 21 bases left in between. The CDR3 bases are TGTGCCAGACCCTCGGGGGGGGGGAACTTCAATCAGCCCCAGCATTTT. Amino acid sequence: CARPSGGGNFNQPQHF.

This chain uses TRBV5-1 with TRBJ2-1; possibly TRBD1 or TRBD2 for D (5 bases each). Germline CDR1 reads SGHRS; CDR2 reads YFSETQ. V was pared by 0 bases and J by 11 bases, with 12 bases between. The CDR3 consists of 13 residues. The CDR3 loop is CASSLEGTSKQFF. The CDR3 nucleotides are TGCGCCAGCAGCTTGGAGGGGACGTCTAAGCAGTTCTTC.

This clonotype was counted only a few times. The CDR3 spells CASSPGTRANEQFF. In nucleotides, the CDR3 is TGTGCCAGCAGTCCCGGGACTAGGGCCAATGAGCAGTTCTTC. V gene TRBV12-3 or TRBV12-4 combines with J gene TRBJ2-1; 8 nucleotides line up with TRBD2. The J segment lost 6 bases and the V segment lost 5 bases, leaving 6 bases of the junction unmatched. The CDR3 contains 14 residues.

The rearrangement uses TRBV24-1 and TRBJ2-1; either TRBD1 or TRBD2 may fit D (5 bases each). CDR1 and CDR2 (germline): KGHDR, SFDVKD. This CDR3 region has 16 residues. V was clipped by 4 bases and J by 8 bases, with 20 bases between them. The CDR3 region has the DNA TGTGCCACCAGTGACCTCGGGACCCTCGGGAACGATGAGCAGTTCTTC. Its translation: CATSDLGTLGNDEQFF.

There are a few counts of this clonotype. V gene TRBV6-5 combines with J gene TRBJ2-1; 12 nucleotides align to TRBD2. CDR3 size: 17 residues. V dropped 2 bases and J dropped 7; count of bases not matched to a gene: 9. Germline CDR1 MNHEY, CDR2 SVGAGI. In DNA, the CDR3 is TGTGCCAGCAGTTACGCCAATCTAGCGGGAGGGGGAAATGAGCAGTTCTTC. Its protein is CASSYANLAGGGNEQFF.

The rearrangement uses TRBV24-1 and TRBJ1-1; TRBD1 matches 8 bases. The germline V gene encodes CDR1 KGHDR and CDR2 SFDVKD. CDR3 size: 11 residues. Trimming took 7 bases from V and 8 from J; bases not matched to a gene: 2. The CDR3 sequence: CATSRGREAFF. DNA for the CDR3: TGTGCCACCAGCAGGGGGCGGGAAGCTTTCTTT.

This chain connects TRBV20-1 to TRBJ2-3, with 10 bases that match TRBD1. V dropped 2 bases and J dropped 6; count of bases not matched to a gene: 8. Germline CDR1 and CDR2: DFQATT and SNEGSKA (reference sequence). CDR3 size: 15 residues. CDR3 loop: CSARFGTGASDTQYF. The CDR3 region has the DNA TGCAGTGCTAGATTTGGGACAGGGGCAAGCGATACGCAGTATTTT.

This clonotype was seen a few times. The chain carries TRBV6-1 and TRBJ1-4; no reliable D call. The CDR3 consists of 14 residues. Germline V gives CDR1 MNHNS, CDR2 SASEGT. Trimming took 7 bases from V and 4 from J, leaving 13 bases between them. This chain's CDR3 is CASNPTHNNEKLFF. The DNA for the CDR3 is TGTGCCAGCAATCCGACACACAATAATGAAAAACTGTTTTTT.

The rearrangement joins TRBV20-1 to TRBJ2-3; D uncertain. The CDR3 totals 13 residues. V lost 2 bases to trimming and J lost 3 bases, with 9 bases between them. Germline loops: CDR1 DFQATT, CDR2 SNEGSKA (reference sequence). This CDR3 is CSARSVGTDTQYF. The CDR3 coding sequence is TGCAGTGCTAGATCAGTGGGGACAGATACGCAGTATTTT.

The rearrangement joins TRBV5-1 to TRBJ2-3; 7 bases agree with TRBD2. V trimming: 3 bases; J trimming: 3 bases; junction bases outside the gene matches: 4. The CDR3 covers 14 residues. The germline V gene encodes CDR1 SGHRS and CDR2 YFSETQ. The CDR3 region has the DNA TGCGCCAGCAGCTCCTCTAGCGGAACAGATACGCAGTATTTT. Its translation: CASSSSSGTDTQYF.

CDR3 loop: CASSRPGLAGNEQFF. The CDR3 DNA is TGCGCCAGCAGCCGACCGGGACTAGCGGGGAATGAGCAGTTCTTC. The chain is built from TRBV5-1 and TRBJ2-1, with 13 bases lining up with TRBD2. CDR1 SGHRS and CDR2 YFSETQ come from the germline V gene. V lost 4 bases, J lost 7 bases, and 5 bases stayed unmatched. CDR3 length equals 15 residues.

The chain combines TRBV12-3 or TRBV12-4 with TRBJ2-2; D possibly corresponds to TRBD1 (6 bases). The CDR3 has 15 residues. V shed 1 base and J shed 6 bases, with 12 bases lying between them. CDR3 nucleotide sequence: TGTGCCAGCAGTTTAGACGGGGCAGGGGCCGGGGAGCTGTTTTTT. Its protein is CASSLDGAGAGELFF.

The table lists this clonotype with a few counts. This chain joins TRBV10-2 and TRBJ2-1; 7 bases align to TRBD2. V shed 8 bases and J 4 bases; nucleotides not matched to a gene: 8. The CDR3 is 14 amino acids. Germline CDR1 reads WSHSY; CDR2 reads SAAADI. The CDR3 DNA reads TGCGCCAGCCGAGAGCGGGGAACTTACAATGAGCAGTTCTTC. The encoded protein is CASRERGTYNEQFF.

The V gene is TRBV11-2, the J gene TRBJ1-2, with D hard to call. CDR1 SGHAT and CDR2 FQNNGV come from the germline V gene. Trimming cost V 2 bases and J 0 bases, with 13 bases left between them. The CDR3 runs 16 residues. CDR3 loop: CASSLTGLPANYGYTF. The DNA of the CDR3 is TGTGCCAGCAGCTTAACCGGACTTCCAGCTAACTATGGCTACACCTTC. Full variable domain (missing parts from reference TRBV11-2 and TRBJ1-2): EAGVAQSPRYKIIEKRQSVAFWCNPISGHATLYWYQQILGQGPKLLIQFQNNGVVDDSQLPKDRFSAERLKGVDSTLKIQPAKLEDSAVYLCASSLTGLPANYGYTFGSGTRLTVV.

This chain connects TRBV29-1 to TRBJ2-2, with 7 positions matching TRBD1. This CDR3 has 13 residues. Germline CDR1 SQVTM, CDR2 ANQGSEA. Losses at the gene ends were 7 bases for V and 7 bases for J; bases not matched to a gene: 9. The DNA for the CDR3 is TGCAGCGGCACAGGGGTGTCGAGCGGGGAGCTGTTTTTT. Translated, it gives CSGTGVSSGELFF.

This sequence joins TRBV7-9 and TRBJ2-3; a possible D gene is TRBD2 (5 bases). Trimming stripped 5 bases from V and 2 bases from J, with 11 bases between. CDR3 size: 14 residues. Germline-derived CDR1 and CDR2 are SEHNR and FQNEAQ (reference sequence). CDR3 bases: TGTGCCAGCAGCCCCGGGATCCCCACAGATACGCAGTATTTT. Protein: CASSPGIPTDTQYF.

In this sample, this clonotype turned up a few times. The genes are TRBV7-6 and TRBJ2-3; D is uncertain. This CDR3 region has 14 residues. Germline values: CDR1 SGHVS, CDR2 FNYEAQ. Trimming removed 0 bases from V and 6 bases from J, with 10 bases in between. DNA of the CDR3: TGTGCCAGCAGCTTAGCGTACGGTTCCGATACGCAGTATTTT. Protein sequence: CASSLAYGSDTQYF.

The chain recombines TRBV12-3 or TRBV12-4 with TRBJ2-1; 10 bases line up with TRBD2. Trimming took 2 bases from V and 2 from J; bases not matched to a gene: 3. The CDR3 contains 16 residues. CDR3 sequence (DNA): TGTGCCAGCAGTTTATCCAGCGGGGGGGCCTACAATGAGCAGTTCTTC. This codes for CASSLSSGGAYNEQFF.

This clonotype was detected only a few times. This chain links TRBV3-1 with TRBJ2-2, with 8 bases matching TRBD1. This CDR3 comprises 14 residues. Germline-derived CDR1 and CDR2 are LGHDT and YNNKEL (reference sequence). V lost 4 bases to trimming and J lost 7 bases; unmatched junction nucleotides: 5. CDR3 nucleotide sequence: TGTGCCAGCAGCCCCCTGGGACAGGTCGGGGAGCTGTTTTTT. Translation: CASSPLGQVGELFF.

This chain links TRBV5-1 with TRBJ2-3; D is unresolved. V was clipped by 2 bases and J by 0 bases, with 10 bases between them. CDR1 SGHRS and CDR2 YFSETQ come from the germline V gene. The CDR3 has 15 amino acids. The CDR3, as DNA: TGCGCCAGCAGCTTCGATTGGTACAGCACAGATACGCAGTATTTT. The encoded protein is CASSFDWYSTDTQYF.

The chain recombines TRBV29-1 with TRBJ2-7, with D unclear. The CDR3 covers 15 residues. Germline CDR1 and CDR2: SQVTM and ANQGSEA. V was shortened by 3 bases and J by 3 bases, with 18 bases between the two germline ends. In DNA, the CDR3 is TGCAGCGTTGAGACAACCCGGGCCTCACTCTACGAGCAGTACTTC. Its translation is CSVETTRASLYEQYF.

This clonotype has just a few counts. CDR3 sequence: CASSSTPTIQETQYF. The CDR3 DNA follows: TGCGCCAGCAGCTCTACCCCGACTATCCAAGAGACCCAGTACTTC. The chain uses TRBV5-1 and TRBJ2-5; TRBD2 is a possible D gene (5 bases). The CDR3 runs 15 residues. The germline V gene has CDR1 SGHRS and CDR2 YFSETQ. V dropped 3 bases and J dropped 1 base, with 13 bases sitting between them.